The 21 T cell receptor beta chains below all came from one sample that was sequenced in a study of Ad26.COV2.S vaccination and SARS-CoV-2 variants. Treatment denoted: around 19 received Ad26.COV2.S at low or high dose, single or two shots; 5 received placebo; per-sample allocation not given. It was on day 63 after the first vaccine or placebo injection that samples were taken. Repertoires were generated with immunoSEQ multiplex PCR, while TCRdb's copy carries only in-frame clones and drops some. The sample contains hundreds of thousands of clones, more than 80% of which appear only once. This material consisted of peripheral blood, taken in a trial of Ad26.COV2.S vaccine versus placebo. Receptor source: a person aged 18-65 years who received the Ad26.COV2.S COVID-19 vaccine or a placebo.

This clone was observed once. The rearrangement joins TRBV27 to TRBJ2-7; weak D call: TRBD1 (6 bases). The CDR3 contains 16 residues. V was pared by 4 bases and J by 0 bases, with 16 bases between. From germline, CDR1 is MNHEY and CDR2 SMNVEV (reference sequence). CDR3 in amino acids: CASSSPPTGRSYEQYF. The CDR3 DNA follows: TGTGCCAGCAGTTCGCCCCCGACAGGCCGCTCCTACGAGCAGTACTTC.

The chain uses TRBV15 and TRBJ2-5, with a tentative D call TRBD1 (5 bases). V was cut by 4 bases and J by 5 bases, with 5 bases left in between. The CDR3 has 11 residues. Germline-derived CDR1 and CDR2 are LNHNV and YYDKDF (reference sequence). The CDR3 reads CATSKGETQYF. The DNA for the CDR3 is TGTGCCACCAGCAAGGGGGAGACCCAGTACTTC. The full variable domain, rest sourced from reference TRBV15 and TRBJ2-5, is DAMVIQNPRYQVTQFGKPVTLSCSQTLNHNVMYWYQQKSSQAPKLLFHYYDKDFNNEADTPDNFQSRRPNTSFCFLDIRSPGLGDTAMYLCATSKGETQYFGPGTRLLVL.

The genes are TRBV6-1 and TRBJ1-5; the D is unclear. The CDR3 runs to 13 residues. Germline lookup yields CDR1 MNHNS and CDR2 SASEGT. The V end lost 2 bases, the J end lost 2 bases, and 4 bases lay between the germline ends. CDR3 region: CASSERRNQPQHF. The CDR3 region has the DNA TGTGCCAGCAGTGAACGTCGCAATCAGCCCCAGCATTTT.

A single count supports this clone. In DNA form, the CDR3 reads TGTGCCAGCAGGCCGACGATCCAAGAGACCCAGTACTTC. Residues: CASRPTIQETQYF. V usage is TRBV12-3 or TRBV12-4 and J usage is TRBJ2-5; no reliable D call. This CDR3 region has 13 residues. The V gene lost 6 bases and the J gene lost 1 base, with 9 bases spanning the gap.

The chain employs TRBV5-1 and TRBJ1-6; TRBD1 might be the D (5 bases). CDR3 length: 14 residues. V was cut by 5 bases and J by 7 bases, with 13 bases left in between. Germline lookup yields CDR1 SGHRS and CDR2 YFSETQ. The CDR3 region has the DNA TGCGCCAGCAGTAGACAGCCAGAGAATTCACCCCTCCACTTT. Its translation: CASSRQPENSPLHF. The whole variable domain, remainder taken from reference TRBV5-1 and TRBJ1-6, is KAGVTQTPRYLIKTRGQQVTLSCSPISGHRSVSWYQQTPGQGLQFLFEYFSETQRNKGNFPGRFSGRQFSNSRSEMNVSTLELGDSALYLCASSRQPENSPLHFGNGTRLTVT.

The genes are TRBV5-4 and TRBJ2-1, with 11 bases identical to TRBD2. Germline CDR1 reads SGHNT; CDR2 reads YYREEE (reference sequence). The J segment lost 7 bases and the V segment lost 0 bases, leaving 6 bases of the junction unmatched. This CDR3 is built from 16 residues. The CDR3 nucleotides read TGTGCCAGCAGCTTGGCCCTAGCGGGGGGCGAAAATGAGCAGTTCTTC. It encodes CASSLALAGGENEQFF.

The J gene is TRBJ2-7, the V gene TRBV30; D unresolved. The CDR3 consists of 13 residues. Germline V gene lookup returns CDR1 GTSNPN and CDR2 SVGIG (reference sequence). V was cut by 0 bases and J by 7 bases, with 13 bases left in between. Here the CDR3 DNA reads TGTGCCTGGAGTGTAAGCCCCTTGGGGGAGCAGTACTTC. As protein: CAWSVSPLGEQYF.

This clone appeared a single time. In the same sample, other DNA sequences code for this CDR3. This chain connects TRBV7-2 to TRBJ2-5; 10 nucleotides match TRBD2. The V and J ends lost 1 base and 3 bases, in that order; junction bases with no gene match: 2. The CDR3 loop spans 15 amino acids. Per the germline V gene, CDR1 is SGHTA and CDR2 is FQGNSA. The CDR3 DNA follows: TGTGCCAGCAGCTTAGTTGGACTAGCGGAAGAGACCCAGTACTTC. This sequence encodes CASSLVGLAEETQYF. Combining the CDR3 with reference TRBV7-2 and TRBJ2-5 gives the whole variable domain GAGVSQSPSNKVTEKGKDVELRCDPISGHTALYWYRQSLGQGLEFLIYFQGNSAPDKSGLPSDRFSAERTGGSVSTLTIQRTQQEDSAVYLCASSLVGLAEETQYFGPGTRLLVL.

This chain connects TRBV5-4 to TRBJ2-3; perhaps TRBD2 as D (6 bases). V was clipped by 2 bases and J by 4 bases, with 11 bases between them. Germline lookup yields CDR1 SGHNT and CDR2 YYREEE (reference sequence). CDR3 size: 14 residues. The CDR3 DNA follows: TGTGCCAGCAGCTTTGGAGGGGCCCCAGATACGCAGTATTTT. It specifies CASSFGGAPDTQYF.

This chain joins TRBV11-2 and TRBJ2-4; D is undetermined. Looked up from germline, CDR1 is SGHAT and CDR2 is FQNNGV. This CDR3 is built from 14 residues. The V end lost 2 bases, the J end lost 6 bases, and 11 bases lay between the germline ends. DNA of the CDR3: TGTGCCAGCAGCTTAACTCAGCCTACAAACATTCAGTACTTC. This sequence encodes CASSLTQPTNIQYF.

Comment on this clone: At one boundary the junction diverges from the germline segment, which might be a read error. The CDR3 DNA follows: TGTGCCTGGATTCAGGGAGGGGCTCTACGAGCAGTGAACTTC. It yields the protein CAWIQGGALRAVNF. The chain uses TRBV30 and TRBJ2-7, with 7 bases that match TRBD2. Germline lookup yields CDR1 GTSNPN and CDR2 SVGIG (reference sequence). The CDR3 contains 14 residues.

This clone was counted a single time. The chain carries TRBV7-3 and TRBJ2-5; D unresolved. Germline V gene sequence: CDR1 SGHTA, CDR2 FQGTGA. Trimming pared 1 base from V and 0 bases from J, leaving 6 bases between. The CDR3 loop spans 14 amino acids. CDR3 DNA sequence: TGTGCCAGCAGCTTAAGACCTAACCAAGAGACCCAGTACTTC. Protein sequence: CASSLRPNQETQYF.

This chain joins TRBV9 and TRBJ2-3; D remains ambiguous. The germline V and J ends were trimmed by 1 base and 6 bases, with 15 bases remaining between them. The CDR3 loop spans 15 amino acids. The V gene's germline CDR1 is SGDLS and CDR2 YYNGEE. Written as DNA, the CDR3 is TGTGCCAGCAGCGTATTGGGCACTCTGGGCGATACGCAGTATTTT. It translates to CASSVLGTLGDTQYF. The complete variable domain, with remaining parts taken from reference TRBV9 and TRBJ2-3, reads DSGVTQTPKHLITATGQRVTLRCSPRSGDLSVYWYQQSLDQGLQFLIQYYNGEERAKGNILERFSAQQFPDLHSELNLSSLELGDSALYFCASSVLGTLGDTQYFGPGTRLTVL.

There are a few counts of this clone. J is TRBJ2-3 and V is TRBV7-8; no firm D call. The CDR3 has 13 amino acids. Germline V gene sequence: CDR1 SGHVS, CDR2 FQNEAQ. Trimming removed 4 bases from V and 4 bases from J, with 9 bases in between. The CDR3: CASSSQLADTQYF. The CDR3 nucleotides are TGTGCCAGCAGCTCCCAGCTAGCAGATACGCAGTATTTT.

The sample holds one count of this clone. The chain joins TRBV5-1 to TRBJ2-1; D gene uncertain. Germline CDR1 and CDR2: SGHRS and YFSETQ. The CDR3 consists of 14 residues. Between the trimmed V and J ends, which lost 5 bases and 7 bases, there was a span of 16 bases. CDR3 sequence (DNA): TGCGCCAGCAGGCCGGTGGCCCCGGATAATGAGCAGTTCTTC. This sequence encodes CASRPVAPDNEQFF.

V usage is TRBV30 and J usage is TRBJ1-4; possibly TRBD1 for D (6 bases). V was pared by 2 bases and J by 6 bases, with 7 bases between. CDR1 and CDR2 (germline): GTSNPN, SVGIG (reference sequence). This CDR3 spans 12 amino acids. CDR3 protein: CAWSTGYEKLFF. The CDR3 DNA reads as TGTGCCTGGAGTACAGGGTATGAAAAACTGTTTTTT.

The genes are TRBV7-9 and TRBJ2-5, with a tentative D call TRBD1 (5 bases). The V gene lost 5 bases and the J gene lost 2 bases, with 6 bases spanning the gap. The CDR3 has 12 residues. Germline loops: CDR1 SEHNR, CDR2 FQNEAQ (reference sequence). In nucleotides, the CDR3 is TGTGCCAGCAGCCGACAGCAAGAGACCCAGTACTTC. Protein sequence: CASSRQQETQYF. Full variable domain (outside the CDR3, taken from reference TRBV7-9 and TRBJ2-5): DTGVSQNPRHKITKRGQNVTFRCDPISEHNRLYWYRQTLGQGPEFLTYFQNEAQLEKSRLLSDRFSAERPKGSFSTLEIQRTEQGDSAMYLCASSRQQETQYFGPGTRLLVL.

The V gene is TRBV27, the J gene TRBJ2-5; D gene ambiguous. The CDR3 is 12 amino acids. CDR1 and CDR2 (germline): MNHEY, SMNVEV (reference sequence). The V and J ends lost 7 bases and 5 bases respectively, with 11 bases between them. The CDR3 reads CASTSSEETQYF. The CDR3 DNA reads TGTGCCAGCACCTCCTCGGAGGAGACCCAGTACTTC.

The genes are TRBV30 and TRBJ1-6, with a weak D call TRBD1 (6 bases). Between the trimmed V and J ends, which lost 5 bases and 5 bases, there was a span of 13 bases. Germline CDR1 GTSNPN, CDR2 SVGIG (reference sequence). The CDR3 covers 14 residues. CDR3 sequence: CAWSSGVDNSPLHF. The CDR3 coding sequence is TGTGCCTGGTCTTCAGGGGTGGATAATTCACCCCTCCACTTT.

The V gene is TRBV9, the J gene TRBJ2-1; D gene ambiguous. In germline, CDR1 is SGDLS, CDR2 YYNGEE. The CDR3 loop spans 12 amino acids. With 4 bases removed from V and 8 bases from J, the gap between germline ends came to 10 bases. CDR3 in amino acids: CASSQYIHEQFF. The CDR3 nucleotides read TGTGCCAGCAGCCAATACATCCATGAGCAGTTCTTC.

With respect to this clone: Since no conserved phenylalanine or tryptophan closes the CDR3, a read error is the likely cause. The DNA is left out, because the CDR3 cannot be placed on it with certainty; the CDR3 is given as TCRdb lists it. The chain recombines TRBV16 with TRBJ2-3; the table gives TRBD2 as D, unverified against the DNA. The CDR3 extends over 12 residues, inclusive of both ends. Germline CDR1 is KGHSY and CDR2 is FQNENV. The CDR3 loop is CASSQSRRGVFL.